This passage covers 27 T cell receptor beta chains from one sample sequenced in a study of T cells in Graves' hyperthyroidism and ophthalmopathy. Regions amplified from RNA transcripts were the TCR beta CDR3 regions. HTBI primers were the set used in a first-round RT-PCR of the TCR CDR3. TCRdb fed the multiplex PCR reads into MiXCR, producing one record per CDR3 protein. This sample has 400,000 to 550,000 distinct CDR3 sequences; over 13% occur once, and the top ten carry around 17%. The sequenced sample was blood. The receptors here all came from a woman under 30 with Graves' hyperthyroidism.

This clonotype has ten or more counts. The V gene is TRBV18, the J gene TRBJ1-1, with a possible D match to TRBD1 (5 bases). Germline-derived CDR1 and CDR2 are KGHSH and LQKENI. V was cut by 3 bases and J by 8 bases, with 10 bases left in between. This CDR3 region has 12 residues. For the CDR3, the DNA is TGTGCCAGCTCACCCCAGGGTCGAGAAGCTTTCTTT. Translated: CASSPQGREAFF.

The chain recombines TRBV30 with TRBJ2-1, with TRBD2 identical over 9 bases. Trimming cost V 3 bases and J 8 bases; bases outside gene matches: 14. The CDR3 runs 16 residues. Per germline, CDR1 GTSNPN and CDR2 SVGIG (reference sequence). The CDR3 protein is CAWSSIGNLAGHEQFF. For the CDR3, the DNA is TGTGCCTGGAGCTCCATCGGTAATCTAGCGGGACATGAGCAGTTCTTC.

V gene TRBV9 combines with J gene TRBJ2-1; D is perhaps TRBD1 (6 bases). V lost 3 bases and J lost 8, with 24 bases in between. The CDR3 runs 17 residues. Germline V CDR1 and CDR2: SGDLS, YYNGEE. This CDR3 is CASSEGVSVPGRYEQFF. In nucleotides, the CDR3 is TGTGCCAGCAGCGAGGGGGTTAGCGTCCCAGGCAGGTATGAGCAGTTCTTC.

This clonotype was counted between two and nine times. The chain employs TRBV28 and TRBJ2-1; 12 nucleotides agree with TRBD2. The germline CDR1 and CDR2 sequences are MDHEN and SYDVKM. V gave up 4 bases and J gave up 8 bases; unmatched junction bases: 6. CDR3 length equals 15 residues. CDR3: CASSSLAGGSHEQFF. Written as DNA, the CDR3 is TGTGCCAGCAGTTCTCTAGCGGGAGGGTCCCATGAGCAGTTCTTC.

This clonotype has a count of ten or more. The chain combines TRBV10-3 with TRBJ2-3, with TRBD2 identical over 12 bases. This CDR3 is built from 16 residues. V gave up 3 bases and J gave up 4 bases; unmatched junction bases: 5. Germline V gene lookup returns CDR1 ENHRY and CDR2 SYGVKD. The chain's CDR3 is CAISDPTSGSADTQYF. The CDR3 bases are TGTGCCATCAGTGACCCGACTAGCGGGAGCGCAGATACGCAGTATTTT.

A word on this clonotype: A much larger clone sits a single nucleotide away, making a read error possible. V usage is TRBV6-2 or TRBV6-3 and J usage is TRBJ2-7; tentative D call: TRBD1 (6 bases). Germline-derived CDR1 and CDR2 are MNHEY and SVGEGT. CDR3 length: 15 amino acids. CDR3 bases: TGTGCCTGCAGAAAGGAGAACAGGGACTCCTACGAGCAGTACTTC. This translates into CACRKENRDSYEQYF.

The rearrangement joins TRBV7-8 to TRBJ2-7, with a tentative D call TRBD2 (6 bases). Per the germline V gene, CDR1 is SGHVS and CDR2 is FQNEAQ. Trimming took 4 bases from V and 3 from J, leaving 19 bases between them. CDR3 length: 16 residues. The CDR3 sequence is CASSSRLVGGHYEQYV. The CDR3 region has the DNA TGTGCCAGCAGCTCAAGACTAGTGGGAGGCCACTACGAGCAGTACGTC.

The chain has TRBV7-3 and TRBJ2-1; no clear D gene. The CDR3 consists of 14 residues. Germline CDR1 is SGHTA and CDR2 is FQGTGA. Between the trimmed V and J ends, which lost 3 bases and 4 bases, there was a span of 10 bases. Here the CDR3 reads CASSLSLTYNEQFF. CDR3 sequence (DNA): TGTGCCAGCAGCTTGAGTCTAACTTACAATGAGCAGTTCTTC. Full variable domain (remainder filled in from reference TRBV7-3 and TRBJ2-1): GAGVSQTPSNKVTEKGKYVELRCDPISGHTALYWYRQSLGQGPEFLIYFQGTGAADDSGLPNDRFFAVRPEGSVSTLKIQRTERGDSAVYLCASSLSLTYNEQFFGPGTRLTVL.

This clonotype was observed many times. This chain links TRBV12-3 or TRBV12-4 with TRBJ2-1; maybe TRBD2 (6 bases). The CDR3 loop spans 11 amino acids. With 8 bases removed from V and 10 bases from J, the gap between germline ends came to 12 bases. CDR3 sequence: CASLSAGEQFF. DNA of the CDR3: TGTGCCAGCCTCTCCGCGGGGGAGCAGTTCTTC.

About this clonotype itself: Possible read error: a much larger clone is one base away. This chain connects TRBV20-1 to TRBJ1-6; a weak D match, TRBD1 (6 bases). V lost 5 bases and J 10 bases, leaving 15 bases between the germline ends. Germline V lookup: CDR1 DFQATT, CDR2 SNEGSKA (reference sequence). The CDR3 is 13 residues long. The CDR3 sequence: CSALARGASPLHF. CDR3 DNA: TGCAGTGCTCTGGCCAGGGGAGCATCACCCCTCCACTTT.

This clonotype showed up many times. The V call is TRBV27, the J call TRBJ1-6, with unresolved D. The CDR3 sequence is 12 residues long. From germline, CDR1 is MNHEY and CDR2 SMNVEV (reference sequence). Trimming left V 2 bases short and J 7 bases short, with 3 bases between. The CDR3 region is CASSLSNSPLHF. The CDR3 DNA reads as TGTGCCAGCAGTTTAAGCAATTCACCCCTCCACTTT.

The J gene is TRBJ2-7, the V gene TRBV6-1; 13 bases match TRBD2. The CDR3 is 15 residues long. Losses at the gene ends were 7 bases for V and 6 bases for J; bases not matched to a gene: 9. Germline V lookup: CDR1 MNHNS, CDR2 SASEGT. DNA of the CDR3: TGTGCCAGCACCCTTAGGACTAGCGGGAGTTCCGAGCAGTACTTC. Translation gives CASTLRTSGSSEQYF.

In this sample, this clonotype turned up many times. This chain links TRBV5-1 with TRBJ2-1; tentative D call: TRBD2 (7 bases). Germline-derived CDR1 and CDR2 are SGHRS and YFSETQ. Trimming cost V 4 bases and J 9 bases, with 23 bases left between them. The CDR3 runs to 16 residues. The chain's CDR3 is CASSEALGGGLGEQFF. In nucleotides, the CDR3 is TGCGCCAGCAGCGAGGCGTTGGGAGGGGGTTTGGGTGAGCAGTTCTTC.

This clonotype has ten or more counts. The gene calls are TRBV28 and TRBJ1-1; D gene unclear. CDR3 length equals 14 residues. The germline gives CDR1 MDHEN, CDR2 SYDVKM. The V and J ends lost 6 bases and 1 base respectively, with 12 bases between them. This CDR3 reads CASRLDFPNTEAFF. The CDR3 nucleotides read TGTGCCAGCAGACTTGATTTCCCGAACACTGAAGCTTTCTTT.

The rearrangement uses TRBV7-2 and TRBJ1-1, with 8 nucleotides matching TRBD1. In germline, CDR1 is SGHTA, CDR2 FQGNSA. The trim removed 5 bases at V and 4 bases at J, leaving 9 bases unmatched. The CDR3 contains 15 residues. The CDR3 DNA sequence: TGTGCCAGCAGCCCGGACAGGGTTGTTGCCACTGAAGCTTTCTTT. Translating it yields CASSPDRVVATEAFF.

This clonotype was picked up many times. It is unclear where the CDR3 begins or ends on the DNA, so no DNA is shown, and the CDR3 is as TCRdb lists it. The genes are TRBV30 and TRBJ1-2. Germline assignment: CDR1 GTSNPN and CDR2 SVGIG (reference sequence). The CDR3 region is 11 residues in length, termini included. The CDR3: CAWRAWGLGTF.

The genes are TRBV9 and TRBJ2-1, with TRBD1 matching 7 bases. V dropped 4 bases and J dropped 9; count of bases not matched to a gene: 13. The CDR3 is 15 amino acids. From germline, CDR1 is SGDLS and CDR2 YYNGEE. CDR3 sequence reads: CASSQEGGVGSEQFF. The CDR3 bases are TGTGCCAGCAGCCAAGAAGGGGGCGTGGGGAGTGAGCAGTTCTTC.

The chain links TRBV9 to TRBJ1-1; D possibly corresponds to TRBD1 (6 bases). The CDR3 covers 14 residues. Trimming took off 3 bases at V and 7 bases at J, with 16 bases between the two ends. CDR1 is SGDLS, CDR2 YYNGEE, per germline. This chain's CDR3 is CASSASTGFGEAFF. The CDR3 DNA sequence: TGTGCCAGCAGCGCCTCTACAGGGTTCGGTGAAGCTTTCTTT.

This clonotype was seen ten or more times. The V gene is TRBV19, the J gene TRBJ1-2; 8 bases are a match to TRBD1. J was trimmed by 4 bases and V by 3 bases; bases with no gene match: 19. CDR1 is LNHDA and CDR2 is SQIVND in the germline V gene (reference sequence). CDR3 length: 19 amino acids. The DNA of the CDR3 is TGTGCCAGTAGTATCAGACTCGCGACAGGGGCGACCTCCTTCTATGGCTACACCTTC. It yields the protein CASSIRLATGATSFYGYTF.

Many counts were recorded for this clonotype. The rearrangement links TRBV30 to TRBJ2-1, with D maybe TRBD1 (6 bases). The CDR3 is made up of 13 amino acids. Germline values: CDR1 GTSNPN, CDR2 SVGIG (reference sequence). V was trimmed by 3 bases and J by 5 bases, leaving 11 bases between them. CDR3 amino acids: CAWRYEGDNEQFF. CDR3 nucleotide sequence: TGTGCCTGGAGATATGAGGGGGACAATGAGCAGTTCTTC.

At least ten counts were recorded for this clonotype. This chain links TRBV12-3 or TRBV12-4 with TRBJ1-5; no definite D call. Deletions cut 5 bases from V and 2 bases from J, with 4 bases between. This CDR3 spans 12 amino acids. CDR3 sequence: CASSPGNQPQHF. The CDR3 coding sequence is TGTGCCAGCAGTCCGGGCAATCAGCCCCAGCATTTT.

Only one count was recorded for this clonotype. The chain joins TRBV2 to TRBJ2-5; 10 bases agree with TRBD1. Unmatched junction bases numbered 12, after V lost 8 bases and J lost 0 bases. The length of the CDR3 is 17 residues. The germline V gene encodes CDR1 SNHLY and CDR2 FYNNEI. The CDR3 region is CASSRSPGTGDQETQYF. In nucleotides, the CDR3 is TGTGCCAGCTCCCGCTCCCCCGGGACAGGGGACCAAGAGACCCAGTACTTC.

A few counts support this clonotype. This rearrangement joins TRBV4-1 to TRBJ1-6; D not resolved. The V end was cut by 3 bases, the J end by 9 bases, with 21 bases between. The length of the CDR3 is 17 residues. Germline CDR1 is MGHRA and CDR2 is YSYEKL. The CDR3 DNA reads as TGCGCCAGCAGCCACCCCGGACTGGAAAGACGCGGTTCACCCCTCCACTTT. This sequence encodes CASSHPGLERRGSPLHF.

This clonotype came up many times. The chain has TRBV3-1 and TRBJ2-1; 8 bases are a match to TRBD2. CDR3 size: 15 residues. CDR1 is LGHDT, CDR2 YNNKEL, per germline (reference sequence). V shed 8 bases, J shed 0 bases, and the junction held 6 bases outside the gene matches. This CDR3 is CASAGSGDSYNEQFF. The CDR3 region has the DNA TGTGCCAGCGCAGGTAGCGGGGACTCCTACAATGAGCAGTTCTTC.

In its sample, this clonotype was seen many times. The chain is built from TRBV30 and TRBJ1-1; D is unresolved. V lost 2 bases and J 4 bases, leaving 17 bases between the germline ends. The CDR3 totals 15 residues. Germline V gene lookup returns CDR1 GTSNPN and CDR2 SVGIG (reference sequence). The CDR3 coding sequence is TGTGCCTGGAGTCTGGGATACTCAAGAACCACTGAAGCTTTCTTT. Protein: CAWSLGYSRTTEAFF.

This clonotype was seen repeatedly, ten times or more. This sequence joins TRBV20-1 and TRBJ2-5; 7 bases are shared with TRBD1. Germline V CDR1 and CDR2: DFQATT, SNEGSKA (reference sequence). The ends lost 0 bases at V and 2 bases at J; junction bases unmatched: 3. There are 14 residues in the CDR3. CDR3 amino acids: CSARDTGQQETQYF. CDR3 nucleotide sequence: TGCAGTGCTAGAGACACGGGACAGCAAGAGACCCAGTACTTC.

This clonotype was counted between two and nine times. The chain is built from TRBV5-1 and TRBJ1-2, with D perhaps TRBD1 (5 bases). This CDR3 contains 15 residues. With 2 bases removed from V and 5 bases from J, the gap between germline ends came to 16 bases. The germline CDR1 and CDR2 sequences are SGHRS and YFSETQ. The CDR3 loop reads CASSLRAQGSYGYTF. CDR3 coding DNA: TGCGCCAGCAGCTTACGAGCCCAGGGTTCTTATGGCTACACCTTC.